This T cell receptor (beta chain) comes out of a study of cytomegalovirus exposure and HLA in healthy donors. Study at large: Within an early data release were around 87 million unique TCRs drawn from HLA-typed donors.

This clone was recorded a few times. Its matching antigen is unknown. A multiplex PCR was run with 60 Vbeta primers and 13 Jbeta primers. Method: immunoSEQ multiplex PCR; TCRdb's copy keeps in-frame clones and lacks some. This table holds 200,000 to 250,000 clones, just over 75% found once. There are 14 residues in the CDR3. Trimming removed 3 bases at V and 4 bases at J, with 10 bases between. Germline V gene lookup returns CDR1 SGHAT and CDR2 FQNNGV. Study observations and caveats: Among TCR beta chains of equal frequency, HLA-associated ones were more clonally expanded in a later analysis.

Sample: PBMCs. This receptor was taken from a woman in her sixties or seventies in good health and CMV-seropositive. The rearrangement uses TRBV11-2 and TRBJ1-3; perhaps TRBD1 as D (5 bases). The DNA of the CDR3 is TGTGCCAGCAGCTTTGCAGGGTCCGGAAACACCATATATTTT. Translation: CASSFAGSGNTIYF.